This is a list of T cell receptor beta chains from one sample in a study of blood T cell repertoires in COVID-19. The protocol was immunoSEQ multiplex PCR, while the TCRdb copy is restricted to in-frame clones and leaves out a portion. Here the sample spans about 430,000 clones, approximately 91% being singletons. Sequenced input: PBMCs or T cells enriched from blood (not recorded which). These receptors came from a woman aged 18-30 years who had been exposed to COVID-19. Both conserved end residues are part of each CDR3. Fields, in order: V gene, clone size, J gene, D gene, CDR3 protein, CDR3 DNA. D genes are given only for firm matches. Some rows have no size entry. The others give once, few or many, or a class for an expanded clone.

TRBV2	-	TRBJ1-1	-	CASSDFMNTEAFF	TGTGCCAGCAGTGACTTTATGAACACTGAAGCTTTCTTT
TRBV10-3	-	TRBJ1-1	-	CAISEGGTTEAFF	TGTGCCATCAGTGAGGGGGGGACGACTGAAGCTTTCTTT
TRBV7-8	-	TRBJ1-5	-	CASSLGTAGNQPQHF	TGTGCCAGCAGCTTAGGGACAGCCGGCAATCAGCCCCAGCATTTT
TRBV19	-	TRBJ1-4	TRBD1	CASSINRGGKLFF	TGTGCCAGTAGTATTAACAGGGGCGGAAAACTGTTTTTT
TRBV7-2	-	TRBJ1-5	TRBD1	CASSPAGTGVQPQHF	TGTGCCAGCAGCCCGGCCGGGACAGGGGTTCAGCCCCAGCATTTT
TRBV4-3	-	TRBJ1-1	-	CASSQGGQEAFF	TGCGCCAGCAGCCAAGGGGGGCAGGAAGCTTTCTTT
TRBV6-2/TRBV6-3	-	TRBJ2-5	-	CASSSLTVVDQETQYF	TGTGCCAGCAGTTCACTGACAGTCGTCGACCAAGAGACCCAGTACTTC
TRBV7-2	once	TRBJ1-1	-	CASSLFRVEEAFF	TGTGCCAGCAGCTTATTCAGGGTGGAGGAAGCTTTCTTT
TRBV4-1	once	TRBJ2-1	-	CASSQDVGGARREQFF	TGCGCCAGCAGCCAAGATGTAGGGGGAGCTAGACGTGAGCAGTTCTTC
TRBV5-4	-	TRBJ2-1	-	CASSRDSYNEQFF	TGTGCCAGCAGCCGGGACTCTTACAATGAGCAGTTCTTC
TRBV3-1/TRBV3-2	-	TRBJ1-1	TRBD1	CASSPTGQGDMNTEAFF	TGTGCCAGCAGCCCAACGGGACAGGGAGATATGAACACTGAAGCTTTCTTT
TRBV5-1	once	TRBJ2-1	-	CASSLPTADNEQFF	TGCGCCAGCAGTCTCCCAACCGCAGACAATGAGCAGTTCTTC
TRBV18	-	TRBJ1-1	-	CASSPGEENTEAFF	TGTGCCAGCTCACCTGGTGAGGAGAACACTGAAGCTTTCTTT
TRBV7-8	once	TRBJ2-2	-	CASSLASTGELFF	TGTGCCAGCAGCTTAGCGTCAACCGGGGAGCTGTTTTTT
TRBV28	few	TRBJ1-1	-	CASSHYREAFF	TGTGCCAGCAGTCATTACAGGGAAGCTTTCTTT
TRBV11-1	-	TRBJ2-7	TRBD1	CASSLGQGVSYEQYF	TGTGCCAGCAGCTTAGGGCAGGGGGTGTCCTACGAGCAGTACTTC
TRBV6-1	-	TRBJ1-1	TRBD1	CASSERAAFTGGGTEAFF	TGTGCCAGCAGTGAACGGGCGGCCTTTACAGGGGGAGGCACTGAAGCTTTCTTT
TRBV10-2	few	TRBJ2-1	TRBD1	CASSSRGLPSNEQFF	TGCGCCAGCAGTTCAAGGGGGCTTCCCTCCAATGAGCAGTTCTTC
TRBV5-6	-	TRBJ1-4	TRBD1	CASSLAGTGNEKLFF	TGTGCCAGCAGCTTGGCCGGGACAGGGAATGAAAAACTGTTTTTT
TRBV4-1	-	TRBJ1-2	TRBD1	CASSQLDRDYGYTF	TGCGCCAGCAGCCAACTGGACAGGGACTATGGCTACACCTTC
TRBV2	-	TRBJ1-4	TRBD1	CASNPQGATNEKLFF	TGTGCCAGCAACCCACAGGGGGCAACTAATGAAAAACTGTTTTTT
TRBV10-2	-	TRBJ1-6	-	CASSETGNSPLHF	TGCGCCAGCAGTGAGACGGGGAATTCACCCCTCCACTTT
TRBV9	-	TRBJ2-3	-	CASSPQQELSTDTQYF	TGTGCCAGCAGCCCCCAACAGGAGCTTAGCACAGATACGCAGTATTTT
TRBV28	-	TRBJ2-1	TRBD2	CASRRLAGGPFEQFF	TGTGCCAGCAGGCGTCTAGCGGGGGGGCCATTTGAGCAGTTCTTC
TRBV27	-	TRBJ2-3	-	CASSSGRTDTQYF	TGTGCCAGCAGCTCCGGGAGAACAGATACGCAGTATTTT
TRBV6-1	-	TRBJ2-1	TRBD2	CASSEALPGLAGGRGSYNEQFF	TGTGCCAGCAGTGAAGCCCTACCAGGACTAGCGGGGGGGCGTGGCTCCTACAATGAGCAGTTCTTC
TRBV6-5	-	TRBJ2-7	TRBD2	CASNSGTNVYEQYF	TGTGCCAGCAACTCTGGGACTAACGTCTACGAGCAGTACTTC
TRBV5-8	-	TRBJ1-4	-	CASPRGTINEKLFF	TGTGCCAGCCCACGAGGGACAATTAATGAAAAACTGTTTTTT
TRBV4-1	-	TRBJ2-7	TRBD2	CASIQSGRAMSYHEQYF	TGCGCCAGCATCCAGAGCGGGAGGGCAATGAGTTACCACGAGCAGTACTTC
TRBV4-1	-	TRBJ2-1	TRBD1	CASSQDRDRGRPDEQFF	TGCGCCAGCAGCCAAGACCGGGACAGGGGGCGGCCGGATGAGCAGTTCTTC
TRBV7-6	-	TRBJ2-3	TRBD2	CASSWGTSGSEDTQYF	TGTGCCAGCAGCTGGGGGACTAGCGGGAGTGAGGATACGCAGTATTTT
TRBV28	-	TRBJ2-4	-	CASSPLRDKNIQYF	TGTGCCAGCAGTCCGCTCCGGGACAAAAACATTCAGTACTTC
TRBV19	-	TRBJ1-5	-	CASRGAGAFLKEPQHF	TGTGCCAGTAGGGGGGCAGGGGCCTTCTTGAAAGAGCCCCAGCATTTT
TRBV19	once	TRBJ1-2	-	CASSPGLNYGYTF	TGTGCCAGTAGTCCAGGGTTAAACTATGGCTACACCTTC
TRBV30	-	TRBJ1-6	TRBD1	CAWSARTGVNSPLHF	TGTGCCTGGAGCGCCCGGACAGGAGTAAATTCACCCCTCCACTTT
TRBV6-2/TRBV6-3	once	TRBJ1-2	-	CASSLGRATMGGYTF	TGTGCCAGCAGCCTAGGACGGGCGACTATGGGCGGCTACACCTTC
TRBV5-1	-	TRBJ2-3	-	CASSASGTDTQYF	TGCGCCAGCAGCGCATCAGGGACAGATACGCAGTATTTT
TRBV28	-	TRBJ1-2	-	CASSTHQGHGYTF	TGTGCCAGCAGCACTCATCAGGGTCACGGCTACACCTTC
TRBV6-1	-	TRBJ1-5	-	CASSEGGLPHF	TGTGCCAGCAGTGAGGGTGGACTCCCGCATTTT
TRBV5-6	-	TRBJ1-5	TRBD1	CASSLRQGAVQPQHF	TGTGCCAGCAGCTTAAGACAGGGGGCGGTTCAGCCCCAGCATTTT
TRBV30	-	TRBJ2-7	-	CAWSVSTWSEQYF	TGTGCCTGGAGTGTATCGACGTGGAGCGAGCAGTACTTC